The 9 T cell receptor beta chains below come from one sample, sequenced in a study of T cell changes during pregnancy in multiple sclerosis. Clones were sequenced by immunoSEQ multiplex PCR, and TCRdb holds only the in-frame ones, with some missing. Of approximately 110,000 clones detected, 92% appear once; the ten largest clones hold about 1.6%. The starting material was peripheral blood, obtained in the third trimester of pregnancy. These receptors originate from a female donor with multiple sclerosis, enrolled in a pregnancy study.

A single count supports this clone. V and J are TRBV30 and TRBJ2-2, with 10 bases fitting TRBD2. The germline CDR1 and CDR2 sequences are GTSNPN and SVGIG (reference sequence). V dropped 7 bases and J dropped 5; count of bases not matched to a gene: 10. The CDR3 has 15 residues. The DNA of the CDR3 is TGTGCCTCCAAGCCTAGCGGGAGTGGAACCGGGGAGCTGTTTTTT. Translated: CASKPSGSGTGELFF.

The chain employs TRBV5-1 and TRBJ1-1; unclear D gene. Looked up from germline, CDR1 is SGHRS and CDR2 is YFSETQ. The V gene lost 4 bases and the J gene lost 0 bases, with 13 bases spanning the gap. The CDR3 sequence is 15 residues long. The CDR3 DNA reads as TGCGCCAGCAGCGCCCTACAGAGCATGAACACTGAAGCTTTCTTT. It is translated as CASSALQSMNTEAFF. Combining the CDR3 with reference TRBV5-1 and TRBJ1-1 gives the whole variable domain KAGVTQTPRYLIKTRGQQVTLSCSPISGHRSVSWYQQTPGQGLQFLFEYFSETQRNKGNFPGRFSGRQFSNSRSEMNVSTLELGDSALYLCASSALQSMNTEAFFGQGTRLTVV.

The rearrangement links TRBV5-1 to TRBJ2-7, with D possibly TRBD2 on 6 matching bases. In germline, CDR1 is SGHRS, CDR2 YFSETQ. The CDR3 sequence is 15 residues long. V lost 0 bases to trimming and J lost 3 bases, with 13 bases between them. CDR3 in amino acids: CASSLAGGVGYEQYF. The CDR3 coding sequence is TGCGCCAGCAGCTTGGCCGGGGGTGTGGGCTACGAGCAGTACTTC.

The rearrangement joins TRBV5-4 to TRBJ2-1, with D possibly TRBD1 on 6 matching bases. Germline lookup yields CDR1 SGHNT and CDR2 YYREEE (reference sequence). V dropped 4 bases and J dropped 6 bases, with 11 bases sitting between them. There are 13 residues in the CDR3. CDR3 DNA: TGTGCCAGCAGCAACACAGGGCCCAATGAGCAGTTCTTC. Residues: CASSNTGPNEQFF. Variable domain in full (rest from reference TRBV5-4 and TRBJ2-1): ETGVTQSPTHLIKTRGQQVTLRCSSQSGHNTVSWYQQALGQGPQFIFQYYREEENGRGNFPPRFSGLQFPNYSSELNVNALELDDSALYLCASSNTGPNEQFFGPGTRLTVL.

The genes are TRBV2 and TRBJ2-3; 11 positions match TRBD2. Germline loops: CDR1 SNHLY, CDR2 FYNNEI. V was pared by 3 bases and J by 2 bases, with 10 bases of the junction left unmatched. This CDR3 is 18 amino acids long. As DNA, the CDR3 is TGTGCCAGCAGTGATTACAGGCTAGCGGGGGGTTCCACAGATACGCAGTATTTT. Translation: CASSDYRLAGGSTDTQYF.

The chain employs TRBV7-6 and TRBJ2-5, with 9 bases fitting TRBD2. With V trimmed by 5 bases and J by 2 bases, 6 bases remained unmatched. Germline V lookup: CDR1 SGHVS, CDR2 FNYEAQ. This CDR3 is 15 amino acids long. The CDR3 loop is CASSLSGGPQETQYF. CDR3 nucleotide sequence: TGTGCCAGCAGCCTTAGCGGGGGCCCGCAAGAGACCCAGTACTTC.

The chain has TRBV6-6 and TRBJ2-3; a weak D match, TRBD1 (6 bases). The CDR3 runs 13 residues. V lost 10 bases, J lost 3 bases, and 14 bases lay in between. The germline gives CDR1 MNHNY, CDR2 SVGAGI (reference sequence). The CDR3 DNA reads as TGTGCCACCACAGGGAAAGGGACAGATACGCAGTATTTT. It translates to CATTGKGTDTQYF.

The chain carries TRBV7-2 and TRBJ1-2; 9 bases match TRBD1. Germline V gene lookup returns CDR1 SGHTA and CDR2 FQGNSA. With 2 bases clipped from V and 7 bases from J, the junction kept 8 bases outside the gene matches. This CDR3 spans 15 amino acids. The CDR3 reads CASSLPGQGMLGYTF. The CDR3 DNA follows: TGTGCCAGCAGCTTACCGGGACAGGGTATGCTTGGCTACACCTTC.

The J gene is TRBJ2-6, the V gene TRBV5-1; 10 nucleotides align to TRBD1. Germline values: CDR1 SGHRS, CDR2 YFSETQ. Unmatched junction bases numbered 5, after V lost 4 bases and J lost 7 bases. The CDR3 sequence is 15 residues long. Written as DNA, the CDR3 is TGCGCCAGCAGCCCCGGACAGGGGGATGCCAACGTCCTGACTTTC. Its translation is CASSPGQGDANVLTF. The full variable domain, with the rest looked up from reference TRBV5-1 and TRBJ2-6, is KAGVTQTPRYLIKTRGQQVTLSCSPISGHRSVSWYQQTPGQGLQFLFEYFSETQRNKGNFPGRFSGRQFSNSRSEMNVSTLELGDSALYLCASSPGQGDANVLTFGAGSRLTVL.